The T cell receptor (beta chain) under discussion was sequenced for a study of blood T cell repertoires in COVID-19. Study-level information: Acute-phase and convalescent COVID-19 samples originated in the United States, Italy and Spain. From T cells, B-cell-depleted T cells, or PBMCs came the material, which was cDNA or gDNA.

How the authors handled the data: Amplified reference gene primers provided the basis for estimating nucleated cell counts. The data were produced by immunoSEQ multiplex PCR, yet TCRdb's version contains in-frame clones alone and is incomplete. D and trimming were read from the DNA, whereas the V and J calls and clone size are those reported in that table. The repertoire holds 70,000 to 95,000 clones, 89% seen once, with 2% to 3% in the top ten. J was trimmed by 0 bases and V by 8 bases; bases with no gene match: 5. The CDR3 sequence is 15 residues long. CDR1 is LNHDA and CDR2 is SQIVND in the germline V gene (reference sequence).

This chain links TRBV19 with TRBJ1-5; 9 nucleotides align to TRBD1. The source of this sequence is a man aged 45-65 years with acute or convalescent COVID-19. Sequenced material: peripheral blood. CDR3: CASGGQGASNQPQHF. Written as DNA, the CDR3 is TGTGCCAGTGGGGGACAGGGCGCTAGCAATCAGCCCCAGCATTTT.